This T cell receptor (beta chain) comes out of a study of shared clonotypes between healthy human individuals. About the study: Three plates each covered CD4 naive and memory; CD8 naive two, CD8 memory one.

Germline V gene sequence: CDR1 SGDLS, CDR2 YYNGEE. This CDR3 region has 14 residues. Trimming cost V 3 bases and J 3 bases, with 12 bases left between them. The sample holds one count of this clone. The naive CD8 fraction comprised CD45RO-negative cells positively selected for CCR7 and excluded terminally differentiated effector memory CD45RA+ cells. Sequenced by immunoSEQ multiplex PCR; TCRdb stores in-frame clones only, minus some. The repertoire consists of about 2,100,000 clones, with about 92% occurring once and the leading ten covering about 1.5%. This sequence originates from a man aged 18 to 35 in good health. Some clones in this sample may be carry-over from other donors' samples. Sequencing was carried out using naive CD8+ T cells from PBMCs. The chain carries TRBV9 and TRBJ1-2; no clear D. The CDR3 bases are TGTGCCAGCAGCGAAAACGGAGAGCACTATGGCTACACCTTC. It translates to CASSENGEHYGYTF. The variable domain in full, completed from reference TRBV9 and TRBJ1-2, reads DSGVTQTPKHLITATGQRVTLRCSPRSGDLSVYWYQQSLDQGLQFLIQYYNGEERAKGNILERFSAQQFPDLHSELNLSSLELGDSALYFCASSENGEHYGYTFGSGTRLTVV.